A selection of T cell receptor beta chains follows, all from one sample in a study of long-term antiretroviral therapy in people with HIV. Libraries were prepared by immunoSEQ multiplex PCR; TCRdb keeps only in-frame clonotypes and omits some of them. The sample has about 29,000 clones, around 95% seen once. Sequences were derived from unsorted PBMCs, sampled 5.3 years after starting antiretroviral therapy. All receptors come from a man between 25 and 39 years old with HIV. Each CDR3 is given with its conserved first and last residue. A D gene is named only where the DNA matches it firmly. Clone size is not always given. Where it is, it says once, few, many or a class for expanded clones.

V	D	size	J	DNA	CDR3
TRBV6-6	TRBD1	.	TRBJ2-1	TGTGCCAGCGAGGAGGGGACAGGGTTGAATGAGCAGTTCTTC	CASEEGTGLNEQFF
TRBV9	.	.	TRBJ1-3	TGTGCCAGCAGCCCGACGACAGTGGCCTCTGGAAACACCATATATTTT	CASSPTTVASGNTIYF
TRBV6-4	.	.	TRBJ2-2	TGTGCCAGCAGTGACTGGTATCCAGTCTCGAACACCGGGGAGCTGTTTTTT	CASSDWYPVSNTGELFF
TRBV18	.	.	TRBJ1-1	TGTGCCAGCTCACCGAACAGGGATACTTACACTGAAGCTTTCTTT	CASSPNRDTYTEAFF
TRBV6-5	.	.	TRBJ1-5	TGTGCCAGCAGTTTATATCAGCCCCAGCATTTT	CASSLYQPQHF
TRBV2	TRBD2	.	TRBJ2-1	TGTGCCAGCGGAATTAAAACTAGCGGGAGGGTCAATGAGCAGTTCTTC	CASGIKTSGRVNEQFF
TRBV5-6	.	medium-sized	TRBJ1-2	TGTGCCAGCAGCTCCGGGACCTACGGGGGCTATGGCTACACCTTC	CASSSGTYGGYGYTF
TRBV2	.	.	TRBJ2-1	TGTGCCAGCAGTCAAAACAGAGACAATGAGCAGTTCTTC	CASSQNRDNEQFF
TRBV27	.	.	TRBJ2-7	TGTGCCAGCAGTCCCAGGGGCAATGGTTTGTATGAGCAGTACTTC	CASSPRGNGLYEQYF
TRBV11-2	.	.	TRBJ2-3	TGTGCCAGCAGCTTAGAAGGGGAGCCCCAGTATTTT	CASSLEGEPQYF
TRBV10-2	.	.	TRBJ2-5	TGCGCCAGCAGTGAGCCATACCTCTACCAAGAGACCCAGTACTTC	CASSEPYLYQETQYF
TRBV15	.	.	TRBJ1-3	TGTGCCACCAGCAGAGATTTAGGGTACTCTGGAAACACCATATATTTT	CATSRDLGYSGNTIYF
TRBV10-2	.	.	TRBJ1-4	TGCGCCAGCTCATCCTTGGCTGAAAAACTGTTTTTT	CASSSLAEKLFF
TRBV7-3	TRBD1	.	TRBJ2-2	TGTGCCAGCAGCTTATTCGGACAGGGGAAAGGCGGGGAGCTGTTTTTT	CASSLFGQGKGGELFF
TRBV7-2	.	.	TRBJ2-2	TGTGCCAGCAGACCTGGACGGTGGGACACCGGGGAGCTGTTTTTT	CASRPGRWDTGELFF
TRBV18	TRBD1	.	TRBJ2-2	TGTGCCAGCTCACGGGACAGGATTTTCACCGGGGAGCTGTTTTTT	CASSRDRIFTGELFF
TRBV19	.	.	TRBJ2-1	TGTGCCAGTAGTATAGTTGGGGACAATGAGCAGTTCTTC	CASSIVGDNEQFF
TRBV9	.	.	TRBJ2-1	TGTGCCAGCAGCGCCGGGGCCCAGGATGGGGTGCAGTTCTTC	CASSAGAQDGVQFF
TRBV2	.	.	TRBJ1-2	TGTGCCAGCAGTGAGAGGGGGGCGAAGGATGGCTACACCTTC	CASSERGAKDGYTF
TRBV21-1	.	.	TRBJ2-3	.	CASSKVGRGSTDTQYF
TRBV4-2	TRBD1	.	TRBJ1-2	TGTGCCAGCAGCCAAGGTGGACAGGGTAACTATGGCTACACCTTC	CASSQGGQGNYGYTF
TRBV7-3	TRBD1	.	TRBJ1-1	TGTGCCAGCAGCTTAATGCCGGGACAGTCTAAGGGTGAAGCTTTCTTT	CASSLMPGQSKGEAFF
TRBV5-1	TRBD1	.	TRBJ1-2	TGCGCCAGCAGTTGGGACAGGAACTATGGCTACACCTTC	CASSWDRNYGYTF
TRBV19	.	.	TRBJ1-2	TGTGCCAGTAGTATTTCGGCAGTAGGTGCTAGCTATGGCTACACCTTC	CASSISAVGASYGYTF
TRBV27	TRBD2	.	TRBJ2-7	TGTGCCAGCAGTGTGGGGCTAGCGGTTCCCCCTTACTACGAGCAGTACTTC	CASSVGLAVPPYYEQYF
TRBV2	TRBD2	.	TRBJ2-1	TGTGCCAGCAGTGGGGGACTAGCGGGAGGGATTGAGCAGTTCTTC	CASSGGLAGGIEQFF
TRBV7-8	.	once	TRBJ1-1	TGTGCCAGCAGCTTTACCCGGACCGCTGAAGCTTTCTTT	CASSFTRTAEAFF
TRBV9	TRBD2	.	TRBJ2-1	TGTGCCAGCAGCATGGGACTAGCGGGAGGGCTGGGCAATGAGCAGTTCTTC	CASSMGLAGGLGNEQFF
TRBV5-1	TRBD1	.	TRBJ2-3	TGCGCCAGCTCGGTGGGACAGGGGGCTTATGCAAGCACAGATACGCAGTATTTT	CASSVGQGAYASTDTQYF
TRBV5-5	TRBD1	.	TRBJ1-1	TGTGCCAGCAGCTTCGGGACAGGGAACACTGAAGCTTTCTTT	CASSFGTGNTEAFF
TRBV6-5	.	once	TRBJ2-7	TGTGCCAGCAGTCTCGGACTCCCCAGAGGCTACGAGCAGTACTTC	CASSLGLPRGYEQYF
TRBV5-1	.	.	TRBJ2-3	TGCGCCAGCAGCGGAGAAGGGACAGATACGCAGTATTTT	CASSGEGTDTQYF
TRBV19	TRBD1	.	TRBJ2-7	TGTGCCAGTAGCCCCGGGACAGACCTATCCTACGAGCAGTACTTC	CASSPGTDLSYEQYF
TRBV7-9	.	.	TRBJ1-1	TGTGCCAGCAGCTTGACGACCCTAGACCAAACTGAAGCTTTCTTT	CASSLTTLDQTEAFF
TRBV4-2	.	.	TRBJ2-7	TGTGCCAGCAGCCAAGATCCAGGGGAGCAGTACTTC	CASSQDPGEQYF
TRBV4-3	.	.	TRBJ1-1	TGCGCCAGCAGCCAAGGAATCACCGGGTACGCTGAAGCTTTCTTT	CASSQGITGYAEAFF
TRBV7-9	.	.	TRBJ2-3	TGTGCCAGCAGCTTAGTAGGTGGGACTAGCACAGATACGCAGTATTTT	CASSLVGGTSTDTQYF
TRBV15	.	.	TRBJ2-7	TGTGCCACCAGCACCACGGAGGGGGTCGAGCAGTACTTC	CATSTTEGVEQYF
TRBV9	.	.	TRBJ2-3	TGTGCCAGCAGCGTGGGGGGGGCGAACACAGATACGCAGTATTTT	CASSVGGANTDTQYF
TRBV7-9	.	once	TRBJ1-2	TGTGCCAGCACCCAAGTTGGAAGGGTTCCCTATGGCTACACCTTC	CASTQVGRVPYGYTF
TRBV6-1	.	.	TRBJ2-1	TGTGCCAGCAGGGAGGGCGGGGCCTCCTACAATGAGCAGTTCTTC	CASREGGASYNEQFF
TRBV2	.	.	TRBJ1-3	TGTGCCAGCATACGAGGCTGGACAGAATCAGGAAACACCATATATTTT	CASIRGWTESGNTIYF